This T cell receptor (beta chain) was captured in a study of shared clonotypes between healthy human individuals. The protocol was immunoSEQ multiplex PCR, while the TCRdb copy is restricted to in-frame clones and leaves out a portion. The repertoire includes millions of clones, 90% to 95% of them detected once, and 0.13% sits in the top ten. As for this clone: This same CDR3 is encoded by further DNA sequences in the sample.

Germline CDR1 reads SGDLS; CDR2 reads YYNGEE. With V trimmed by 2 bases and J by 1 base, 3 bases remained unmatched. The CDR3 has 16 amino acids. The origin of this receptor is a man aged 18 to 29 in good health. The specimen sequenced was naive CD4+ T cells sorted from blood. Described subset: CD45RA+ positively selected. This chain uses TRBV9 with TRBJ2-3; TRBD2 agrees at 11 bases. CDR3 sequence reads: CASSVGTSGRTDTQYF. CDR3 sequence (DNA): TGTGCCAGCAGCGTGGGGACTAGCGGACGCACAGATACGCAGTATTTT.